This T cell receptor (beta chain) was sequenced in a study of T cells in Graves' hyperthyroidism and ophthalmopathy. Study-wide results and limits: Within blood appeared most thyroid clonotypes that had expanded above 0.001. The model's output predicted ophthalmopathy at a median of around 7 months prior to onset.

Newly diagnosed patients aged 18 to 65 had hyperthyroidism of under 2 months' duration. From 10 ml of fresh peripheral blood, PBMCs were isolated. Comment on this clonotype: The target antigen is unknown.

Regions amplified from RNA transcripts were the TCR beta CDR3 regions. With the HTBI primer set, the TCR CDR3 went through a first round of RT-PCR. One entry per CDR3 protein results from TCRdb running MiXCR on the multiplex PCR reads. The table lists around 350,000 distinct CDR3 sequences, over 10% of them singletons, with less than 10% in the top ten. Specimen: blood. The clonotype originates from a woman aged 18-29 years with Graves' hyperthyroidism.

CDR3 loop: CSVGGLLAYEQYF. CDR3 nucleotides: TGCAGCGTCGGGGGTTTATTAGCCTACGAGCAGTACTTC. The V gene is TRBV29-1, the J gene TRBJ2-7; tentative D call: TRBD2 (6 bases). The germline V and J ends were trimmed by 6 bases and 2 bases, with 14 bases remaining between them. Germline V gene lookup returns CDR1 SQVTM and CDR2 ANQGSEA. This CDR3 is built from 13 residues.